Described below is a single TCR beta chain sequence and its context. The CDR3 loop spans 17 amino acids. V lost 1 base, J lost 7 bases, and 11 bases stayed unmatched. The V gene's germline CDR1 is SGHTA and CDR2 FQGNSA. The assay was immunoSEQ multiplex PCR, and TCRdb's table has in-frame clones only and misses some. The sample yields fewer than 300,000 clones, roughly 84% seen once. This record belongs to a study of blood T cell repertoires in COVID-19. The sample was peripheral blood. The clonotype was recovered from a woman between 18 and 29 years old with acute or convalescent COVID-19. The V call is TRBV7-2, the J call TRBJ2-1, with TRBD2 matching 9 bases. The chain's CDR3 is CASSLGGSGRQKNEQFF. For the CDR3, the DNA is TGTGCCAGCAGCTTAGGTGGTAGCGGGAGACAGAAAAATGAGCAGTTCTTC.